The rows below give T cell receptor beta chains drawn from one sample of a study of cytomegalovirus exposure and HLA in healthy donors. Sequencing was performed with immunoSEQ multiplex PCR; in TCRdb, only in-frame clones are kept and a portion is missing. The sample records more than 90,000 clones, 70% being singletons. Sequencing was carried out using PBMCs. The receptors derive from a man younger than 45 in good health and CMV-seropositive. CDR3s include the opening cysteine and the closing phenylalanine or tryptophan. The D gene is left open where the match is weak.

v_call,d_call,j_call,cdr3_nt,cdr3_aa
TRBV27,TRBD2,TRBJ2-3,TGTGCCAGCAGTCCGTCCGGACTAGCGCCTGGGGTTACGCAGTATTTT,CASSPSGLAPGVTQYF
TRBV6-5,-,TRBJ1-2,TGTGCCAGCAGTTACTCCCCGGACAGCCTCTATGGCTACACCTTC,CASSYSPDSLYGYTF
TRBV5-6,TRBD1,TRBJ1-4,TGTGCCAGCAGTCATGGACAGGGAAGGGCGAATGAAAAACTGTTTTTT,CASSHGQGRANEKLFF
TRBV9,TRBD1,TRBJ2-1,TGTGCCAGCAGCCTCGGGACAGGGGGAGGTCGTGAGCAGTTCTTC,CASSLGTGGGREQFF
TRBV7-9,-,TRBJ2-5,TGTGCCAGCAGCTTCTCAACAGGGCCTCAAGAGACCCAGTACTTC,CASSFSTGPQETQYF
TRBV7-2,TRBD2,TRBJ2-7,TGTGCCAGCAGCTTACAGCGGGAAAGCTCCTACGAGCAGTACTTC,CASSLQRESSYEQYF
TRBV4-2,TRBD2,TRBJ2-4,TGTGCCAGCAGCCAAAGGGGGGCCGGGACTAGCGGGGTTCTAGCCAAAAACATTCAGTACTTC,CASSQRGAGTSGVLAKNIQYF
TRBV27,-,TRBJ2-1,TGTGCCAGCAGTAGTAGCTCCTACAATGAGCAGTTCTTC,CASSSSSYNEQFF
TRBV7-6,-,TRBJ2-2,TGTGCCAGCAGCAAAGTTAGCGGCTCGAACACCGGGGAGCTGTTTTTT,CASSKVSGSNTGELFF
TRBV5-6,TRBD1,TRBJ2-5,TGTGCCAGCAGCTTTTTCATTTATGGGACAGGGAGTGTGGAGACCCAGTACTTC,CASSFFIYGTGSVETQYF
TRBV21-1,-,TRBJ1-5,TGTGCCAGCAGCAAAGCCTGGGGTTTGGGGTGTGGGAGGGAATTGGGCCGAGACAATCAGCCCCAGCATTTT,CASSKAWGLGCGRELGRDNQPQHF
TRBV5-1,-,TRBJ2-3,TGCGCCAGCAGCTTGGGAGGGGGGGGCCTGACAGATACGCAGTATTTT,CASSLGGGGLTDTQYF
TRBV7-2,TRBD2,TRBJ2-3,TGTGCCAGCAGCTTAGCGATACTAGCGGGAGGGGTCTGGGATACGCAGTATTTT,CASSLAILAGGVWDTQYF
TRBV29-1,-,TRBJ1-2,TGCAGCGTAACTACAAACTATGGCTACACCTTC,CSVTTNYGYTF